These 20 T cell receptor beta chains were sequenced from one sample in a study of regulatory dendritic cells for organ transplantation. Clones were read by immunoSEQ multiplex PCR, and TCRdb kept only the in-frame ones, dropping some. The sample includes more than 9,000 clones, 55% to 75% of them seen just once. Allogeneic regulatory or mature dendritic cells were co-cultured for less than six days with CFSE-labeled sorted T cells at 1:10. Their cognate antigens are unknown. Sample: naive CD4+ T cells from blood cultured with dendritic cells. Specified subset: CD45RA+ naive T cells. The receptors derive from a human donor in good health.

The J gene is TRBJ2-7, the V gene TRBV5-1; D is possibly TRBD2 (6 bases). CDR3 length: 15 amino acids. V lost 2 bases to trimming and J lost 2 bases, with 14 bases between them. The germline gives CDR1 SGHRS, CDR2 YFSETQ. DNA for the CDR3: TGCGCCAGCAGCTTCAACGCGGGACTCGCCTACGAGCAGTACTTC. Its translation: CASSFNAGLAYEQYF.

This clone has a handful of counts. The genes are TRBV9 and TRBJ2-7; 8 nucleotides agree with TRBD2. This CDR3 region has 15 residues. Trimming removed 0 bases from V and 1 base from J; junction bases left unmatched: 3. Germline V gives CDR1 SGDLS, CDR2 YYNGEE. This CDR3 reads CASSVGAGVSYEQYF. In DNA, the CDR3 is TGTGCCAGCAGCGTAGGAGCGGGGGTATCCTACGAGCAGTACTTC.

This clone has just a few counts. The V call is TRBV7-2, the J call TRBJ1-4; 9 nucleotides line up with TRBD1. The CDR3 is 15 residues long. CDR1 and CDR2 (germline): SGHTA, FQGNSA. Unmatched junction bases numbered 6, after V lost 5 bases and J lost 5 bases. As DNA, the CDR3 is TGTGCCAGCAGCCCGAGGGACAGGGAGAATGAAAAACTGTTTTTT. It is translated as CASSPRDRENEKLFF.

CDR3 amino acids: CASSLDRGQPQHF. CDR3 DNA sequence: TGTGCCAGCAGCTTAGACAGGGGTCAGCCCCAGCATTTT. The chain employs TRBV7-8 and TRBJ1-5; 7 bases align to TRBD1. V was pared by 1 base and J by 6 bases, with 0 bases of the junction left unmatched. Germline V gene data show CDR1 as SGHVS and CDR2 as FQNEAQ. CDR3 length: 13 amino acids.

The CDR3 loop is CASNRLGSYEQYF. The CDR3 nucleotides read TGTGCCAGCAACCGTCTCGGTTCCTACGAGCAGTACTTC. The chain employs TRBV7-2 and TRBJ2-7; no clear D gene. Germline V lookup: CDR1 SGHTA, CDR2 FQGNSA. This CDR3 contains 13 residues. Trimming removed 7 bases from V and 1 base from J, with 11 bases in between.

The chain recombines TRBV7-9 with TRBJ1-1; the match to TRBD1 covers 9 bases. The CDR3 covers 13 residues. V trimming: 4 bases; J trimming: 4 bases; junction bases outside the gene matches: 1. From germline, CDR1 is SEHNR and CDR2 FQNEAQ (reference sequence). This chain's CDR3 is CASSWTGVTEAFF. In nucleotides, the CDR3 is TGTGCCAGCAGCTGGACAGGGGTCACTGAAGCTTTCTTT.

The chain employs TRBV5-1 and TRBJ1-6; TRBD1 matches at 9 bases. Germline values: CDR1 SGHRS, CDR2 YFSETQ. This CDR3 has 17 amino acids. Trimming at V came to 3 bases and at J to 7 bases, leaving 11 bases not matched to a gene. CDR3 protein: CASSSIPMTGGNSPLHF. In nucleotides, the CDR3 is TGCGCCAGCAGCTCAATACCTATGACAGGGGGAAATTCACCCCTCCACTTT.

This chain joins TRBV29-1 and TRBJ2-5, with 7 bases matching TRBD1. The better agreement between TRBJ2-7 and the DNA end casts doubt on the J call. Germline-derived CDR1 and CDR2 are SQVTM and ANQGSEA. The CDR3 has 14 amino acids. The CDR3 region is CSILKGQTTYEQYF. The CDR3, as DNA: TGCAGCATCCTAAAGGGACAGACAACCTACGAGCAGTACTTC.

This chain connects TRBV10-3 to TRBJ1-1, with 8 bases aligning to TRBD1. Germline CDR1 reads ENHRY; CDR2 reads SYGVKD. Trimming at V came to 7 bases and at J to 5 bases, leaving 9 bases not matched to a gene. CDR3 size: 14 residues. CDR3 sequence: CAITVDRAGTEAFF. CDR3 nucleotide sequence: TGTGCCATCACGGTGGACAGGGCCGGTACTGAAGCTTTCTTT.

This clone has only one observation. The chain is built from TRBV5-6 and TRBJ2-7; D may be TRBD2 (7 bases). The germline V and J ends were trimmed by 2 bases and 6 bases, with 15 bases remaining between them. There are 14 residues in the CDR3. The germline V gene encodes CDR1 SGHDT and CDR2 YYEEEE. CDR3 in amino acids: CASSFAGAMGEQYF. In DNA form, the CDR3 reads TGTGCCAGCAGCTTCGCGGGGGCGATGGGCGAGCAGTACTTC.

This clone has a handful of counts. This sequence joins TRBV6-5 and TRBJ2-7; possibly TRBD2 for D (5 bases). CDR3 length: 15 residues. The germline gives CDR1 MNHEY, CDR2 SVGAGI. V was shortened by 6 bases and J by 7 bases, with 22 bases between the two germline ends. In DNA form, the CDR3 reads TGTGCCAGCAGACGGAACGGGATGACCCTTAGGGAGCAGTACTTC. This translates into CASRRNGMTLREQYF.

This clone was counted only a few times. The DNA of the CDR3 is TGTGCCAGCAGTGAAGTGGGGGGTTGGGTGAACACTGAAGCTTTCTTT. It encodes CASSEVGGWVNTEAFF. This chain connects TRBV6-1 to TRBJ1-1, with D possibly TRBD1 on 5 matching bases. Per the germline V gene, CDR1 is MNHNS and CDR2 is SASEGT. Trimming took off 1 base at V and 0 bases at J, with 12 bases between the two ends. The CDR3 totals 16 residues.

The chain combines TRBV7-9 with TRBJ2-3; 7 bases align to TRBD1. J gave up 2 bases and V 5 bases, and 7 bases lay outside the gene matches. Per the germline V gene, CDR1 is SEHNR and CDR2 is FQNEAQ (reference sequence). The CDR3 loop spans 15 amino acids. The CDR3: CASSRTGAPTDTQYF. Written as DNA, the CDR3 is TGTGCCAGCAGCCGTACAGGGGCGCCCACAGATACGCAGTATTTT.

This clone was picked up one time. V usage is TRBV27 and J usage is TRBJ1-5; 7 bases align to TRBD1. This CDR3 is 14 amino acids long. V gave up 10 bases and J gave up 3 bases; unmatched junction bases: 9. Germline V gene data show CDR1 as MNHEY and CDR2 as SMNVEV (reference sequence). The CDR3 loop reads CATQKDRHNQPQHF. CDR3 sequence (DNA): TGTGCCACTCAAAAGGACAGGCACAATCAGCCCCAGCATTTT.

The genes are TRBV7-3 and TRBJ2-5; 11 nucleotides agree with TRBD1. Germline trimming cut 4 bases from V and 5 bases from J; bases unmatched to any gene: 9. CDR1 SGHTA and CDR2 FQGTGA come from the germline V gene. The CDR3 length is 16 residues. The CDR3 loop is CASSSTGTGGRETQYF. CDR3 nucleotide sequence: TGTGCCAGCAGCTCAACCGGGACAGGGGGTCGGGAGACCCAGTACTTC. The variable domain in full, with the rest retrieved from reference TRBV7-3 and TRBJ2-5, is GAGVSQTPSNKVTEKGKYVELRCDPISGHTALYWYRQSLGQGPEFLIYFQGTGAADDSGLPNDRFFAVRPEGSVSTLKIQRTERGDSAVYLCASSSTGTGGRETQYFGPGTRLLVL.

This clone showed up just once. The V gene is TRBV7-3, the J gene TRBJ2-2, with 14 bases aligning to TRBD2. The CDR3 is 17 amino acids. V gave up 4 bases and J gave up 7 bases; unmatched junction bases: 8. The germline gives CDR1 SGHTA, CDR2 FQGTGA. This CDR3 is CASSSRTSGGSDGELFF. CDR3 nucleotide sequence: TGTGCCAGCAGCTCTCGGACTAGCGGGGGGTCGGACGGGGAGCTGTTTTTT.

V and J are TRBV7-9 and TRBJ1-1; 12 bases are shared with TRBD1. V was pared by 5 bases and J by 3 bases, with 7 bases of the junction left unmatched. Germline loops: CDR1 SEHNR, CDR2 FQNEAQ (reference sequence). CDR3 length equals 16 residues. The CDR3 spells CASSIGTGGAYTEAFF. CDR3 DNA sequence: TGTGCCAGCAGCATCGGGACAGGGGGCGCGTACACTGAAGCTTTCTTT. The complete variable domain, with remaining parts taken from reference TRBV7-9 and TRBJ1-1, reads DTGVSQNPRHKITKRGQNVTFRCDPISEHNRLYWYRQTLGQGPEFLTYFQNEAQLEKSRLLSDRFSAERPKGSFSTLEIQRTEQGDSAMYLCASSIGTGGAYTEAFFGQGTRLTVV.

The chain couples TRBV5-1 to TRBJ1-1; TRBD1 agrees at 7 bases. The CDR3 totals 15 residues. J lost 1 base, V lost 4 bases, and 7 bases had no gene match. CDR1 is SGHRS, CDR2 YFSETQ, per germline. The chain's CDR3 is CASSSLGQQNTEAFF. The CDR3 DNA reads TGCGCCAGCAGCAGCCTGGGACAGCAGAACACTGAAGCTTTCTTT.

V is TRBV5-4 and J is TRBJ2-3; 13 bases line up with TRBD2. The germline V gene has CDR1 SGHNT and CDR2 YYREEE (reference sequence). J was trimmed by 8 bases and V by 0 bases; bases with no gene match: 6. The CDR3 spans 16 residues. The CDR3 region has the DNA TGTGCCAGCAGCTTGGAACTAGCGGGGGGGCCGACTACGCAGTATTTT. Translation: CASSLELAGGPTTQYF. Full variable domain (rest looked up from reference TRBV5-4 and TRBJ2-3): ETGVTQSPTHLIKTRGQQVTLRCSSQSGHNTVSWYQQALGQGPQFIFQYYREEENGRGNFPPRFSGLQFPNYSSELNVNALELDDSALYLCASSLELAGGPTTQYFGPGTRLTVL.

This chain uses TRBV19 with TRBJ2-1, with 7 bases aligning to TRBD2. Germline V gene sequence: CDR1 LNHDA, CDR2 SQIVND (reference sequence). The CDR3 totals 13 residues. Trimming took 3 bases from V and 9 from J; bases not matched to a gene: 5. The CDR3 is CASSMGREGEQFF. The CDR3, as DNA: TGTGCCAGTAGTATGGGCAGGGAGGGTGAGCAGTTCTTC.